The 3 T cell receptor beta chains listed next were all sequenced from one sample in a study of blood T cell repertoires in COVID-19. The repertoire was sequenced with immunoSEQ multiplex PCR; TCRdb's copy has only in-frame clones and lacks some. The sample has approximately 170,000 clones; 70% to 80% are singletons. The sequenced material came from peripheral blood. The source of these receptors is a woman in her forties or fifties with acute or convalescent COVID-19.

The V call is TRBV9, the J call TRBJ2-3, with a weak D call TRBD2 (7 bases). CDR1 SGDLS and CDR2 YYNGEE come from the germline V gene. V was shortened by 0 bases and J by 3 bases, with 20 bases between the two germline ends. The CDR3 extends over 18 amino acids. CDR3: CASSVESQGGGRTDTQYF. CDR3 in DNA: TGTGCCAGCAGCGTAGAGTCCCAAGGGGGGGGAAGGACAGATACGCAGTATTTT. Looking up the rest from reference TRBV9 and TRBJ2-3 gives the full variable domain: DSGVTQTPKHLITATGQRVTLRCSPRSGDLSVYWYQQSLDQGLQFLIQYYNGEERAKGNILERFSAQQFPDLHSELNLSSLELGDSALYFCASSVESQGGGRTDTQYFGPGTRLTVL.

The rearrangement links TRBV19 to TRBJ2-3; D is unresolved. The CDR3 sequence is 16 residues long. Germline V gives CDR1 LNHDA, CDR2 SQIVND (reference sequence). Trimming shortened V by 7 bases and J by 3 bases, and 20 bases separated the two germline ends. The CDR3 coding sequence is TGTGCCAGTACCCCACTAACACTATACGGAACAGATACGCAGTATTTT. This encodes CASTPLTLYGTDTQYF.

This chain uses TRBV19 with TRBJ2-1; possible D gene TRBD2, 6 bases. The CDR3 has 15 amino acids. The ends were cut back, 9 bases at V and 2 bases at J, with 17 bases in the middle. The V gene's germline CDR1 is LNHDA and CDR2 SQIVND (reference sequence). CDR3 region: CARFSLAKAYNEQFF. CDR3 bases: TGTGCCAGATTCTCGCTAGCGAAGGCCTACAATGAGCAGTTCTTC. Filled out from reference TRBV19 and TRBJ2-1, the complete variable domain reads DGGITQSPKYLFRKEGQNVTLSCEQNLNHDAMYWYRQDPGQGLRLIYYSQIVNDFQKGDIAEGYSVSREKKESFPLTVTSAQKNPTAFYLCARFSLAKAYNEQFFGPGTRLTVL.